The TCR beta chain under discussion was sequenced for a study of T cell responses to AZD1222 COVID-19 vaccine. TCRdb's copy holds only in-frame clones and misses some; the assay was immunoSEQ multiplex PCR. The sample lists 150,000 to 180,000 clones, around nine tenths seen once, with 15% to 20% in the top ten. Study results and limitations: Females made up more of the donors, who were largely white British, and clonal diversity may have come out too low. Just five or six AZD1222 recipients were seropositive at baseline. Among vaccine-associated CD4 TCRs, coverage spanned spike, with dominance at 160-218 and 743-854.

The CDR3 contains 19 residues. Germline V gene sequence: CDR1 SGHDT, CDR2 YYEEEE. Trimming took 4 bases from V and 0 from J, leaving 20 bases between them. Regarding this clone: The antigen is undetermined.

The sequenced sample was peripheral blood, obtained on day 0 of AZD1222 vaccination. The chain is built from TRBV5-6 and TRBJ2-6, with D tentatively TRBD2 (7 bases). The clonotype comes from an adult in good health. The CDR3 reads CASSPEGGRGFSGANVLTF. The CDR3 bases are TGTGCCAGCAGCCCCGAAGGGGGGAGGGGTTTCTCTGGGGCCAACGTCCTGACTTTC. Full variable domain (missing parts from reference TRBV5-6 and TRBJ2-6): DAGVTQSPTHLIKTRGQQVTLRCSPKSGHDTVSWYQQALGQGPQFIFQYYEEEERQRGNFPDRFSGHQFPNYSSELNVNALLLGDSALYLCASSPEGGRGFSGANVLTFGAGSRLTVL.